These 4 T cell receptor beta chains came from one sample sequenced in a study of blood T cell repertoires in COVID-19. Sequenced by immunoSEQ multiplex PCR; TCRdb stores in-frame clones only, minus some. The data show some 75,000 clones, roughly 90% seen once. Material for sequencing was peripheral blood. Receptors originate from a man in his 60s with acute or convalescent COVID-19.

The CDR3 region is CASSLTGGSYNEQFF. CDR3 coding DNA: TGCGCCAGCAGCTTGACCGGGGGCTCCTACAATGAGCAGTTCTTC. The rearrangement links TRBV5-1 to TRBJ2-1, with D possibly TRBD2 on 6 matching bases. This CDR3 comprises 15 residues. V lost 1 base, J lost 0 bases, and 8 bases lay in between. CDR1 SGHRS and CDR2 YFSETQ come from the germline V gene.

The chain has TRBV19 and TRBJ2-3; D may be TRBD2 (5 bases). The germline V gene encodes CDR1 LNHDA and CDR2 SQIVND (reference sequence). V shed 10 bases and J shed 0 bases, with 20 bases lying between them. The CDR3 sequence is 16 residues long. The CDR3 loop is CATKGRGGGSTDTQYF. The CDR3 DNA follows: TGTGCCACTAAGGGCCGCGGAGGCGGGAGCACAGATACGCAGTATTTT.

The chain uses TRBV6-5 and TRBJ1-3; no reliable D call. Germline CDR1 reads MNHEY; CDR2 reads SVGAGI. V was pared by 2 bases and J by 2 bases, with 13 bases between. This CDR3 comprises 16 residues. CDR3 amino acids: CASSYGRVFPGNTIYF. CDR3 nucleotide sequence: TGTGCCAGCAGTTACGGGAGGGTTTTTCCTGGAAACACCATATATTTT.

The rearrangement uses TRBV11-2 and TRBJ2-7; D is uncertain. The V gene's germline CDR1 is SGHAT and CDR2 FQNNGV. V gave up 0 bases and J gave up 6 bases, with 9 bases separating them. CDR3 length equals 13 residues. CDR3 residues: CASSLDLGGEQYF. The CDR3 DNA sequence: TGTGCCAGCAGCTTAGATCTAGGCGGCGAGCAGTACTTC. The variable domain in full, with the rest retrieved from reference TRBV11-2 and TRBJ2-7, is EAGVAQSPRYKIIEKRQSVAFWCNPISGHATLYWYQQILGQGPKLLIQFQNNGVVDDSQLPKDRFSAERLKGVDSTLKIQPAKLEDSAVYLCASSLDLGGEQYFGPGTRLTVT.